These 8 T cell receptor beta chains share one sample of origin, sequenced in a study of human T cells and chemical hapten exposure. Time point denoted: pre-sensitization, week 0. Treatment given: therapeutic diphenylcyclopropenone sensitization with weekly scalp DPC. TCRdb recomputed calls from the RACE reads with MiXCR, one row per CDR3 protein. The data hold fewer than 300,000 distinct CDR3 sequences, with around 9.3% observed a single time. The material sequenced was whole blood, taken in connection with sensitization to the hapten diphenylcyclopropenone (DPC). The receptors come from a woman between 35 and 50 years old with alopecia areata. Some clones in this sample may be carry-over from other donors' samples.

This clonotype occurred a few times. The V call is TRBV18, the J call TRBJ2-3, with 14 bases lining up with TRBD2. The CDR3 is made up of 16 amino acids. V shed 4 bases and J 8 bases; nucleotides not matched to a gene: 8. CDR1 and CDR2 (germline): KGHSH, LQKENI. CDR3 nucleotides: TGTGCCAGCTCACTCGGGACTAGCGGGAGCCTGGGTACGCAGTATTTT. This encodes CASSLGTSGSLGTQYF.

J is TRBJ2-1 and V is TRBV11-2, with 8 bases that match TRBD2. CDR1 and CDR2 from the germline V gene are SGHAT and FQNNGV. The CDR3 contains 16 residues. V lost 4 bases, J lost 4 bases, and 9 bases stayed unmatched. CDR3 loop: CASSSAGTRGYNEQFF. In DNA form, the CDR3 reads TGTGCCAGCAGCTCGGCCGGGACTAGGGGATACAATGAGCAGTTCTTC.

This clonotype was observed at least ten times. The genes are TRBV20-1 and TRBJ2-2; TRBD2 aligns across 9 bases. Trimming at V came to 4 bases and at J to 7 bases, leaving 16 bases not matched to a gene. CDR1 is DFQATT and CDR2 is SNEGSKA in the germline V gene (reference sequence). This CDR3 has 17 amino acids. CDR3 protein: CSAMSLSGRLYVGELFF. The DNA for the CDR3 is TGCAGTGCTATGTCACTGAGCGGGAGGCTGTATGTCGGGGAGCTGTTTTTT.

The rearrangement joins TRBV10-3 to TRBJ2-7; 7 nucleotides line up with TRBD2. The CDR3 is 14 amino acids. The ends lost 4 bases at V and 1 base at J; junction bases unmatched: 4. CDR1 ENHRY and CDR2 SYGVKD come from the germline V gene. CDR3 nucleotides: TGTGCCATCAGTGCGGCTAGCGGTTCCTACGAGCAGTACTTC. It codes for CAISAASGSYEQYF.

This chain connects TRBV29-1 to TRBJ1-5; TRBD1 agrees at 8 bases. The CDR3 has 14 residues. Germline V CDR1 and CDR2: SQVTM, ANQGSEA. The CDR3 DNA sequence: TGCAGTGTACAACAGGGGGGTAGCAATCAGCCCCAGCATTTT. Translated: CSVQQGGSNQPQHF.

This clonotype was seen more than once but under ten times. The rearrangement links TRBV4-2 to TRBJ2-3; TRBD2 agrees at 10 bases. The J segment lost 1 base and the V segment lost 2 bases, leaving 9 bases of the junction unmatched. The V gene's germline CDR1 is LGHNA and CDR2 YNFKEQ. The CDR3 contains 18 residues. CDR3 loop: CASSQFRTSGPGTDTQYF. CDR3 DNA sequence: TGTGCCAGCAGCCAATTTCGGACTAGCGGCCCTGGCACAGATACGCAGTATTTT.

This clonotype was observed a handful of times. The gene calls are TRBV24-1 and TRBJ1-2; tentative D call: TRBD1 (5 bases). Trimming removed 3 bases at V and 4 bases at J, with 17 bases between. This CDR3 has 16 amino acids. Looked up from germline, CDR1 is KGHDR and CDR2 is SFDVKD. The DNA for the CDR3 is TGTGCCACCAGTGATGCTCGACCGGGACCGATCTATGGCTACACCTTC. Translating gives CATSDARPGPIYGYTF.

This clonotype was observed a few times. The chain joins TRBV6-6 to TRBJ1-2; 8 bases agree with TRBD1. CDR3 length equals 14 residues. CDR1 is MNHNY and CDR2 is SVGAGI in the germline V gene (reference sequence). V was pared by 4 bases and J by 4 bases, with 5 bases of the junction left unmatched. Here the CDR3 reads CASSSVGQGYGYTF. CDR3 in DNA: TGTGCCAGCAGTTCCGTTGGACAGGGCTATGGCTACACCTTC.